Listed here are 18 T cell receptor beta chains from one sample, sequenced in a study of cytomegalovirus exposure and HLA in healthy donors. The table came from immunoSEQ multiplex PCR; TCRdb's copy has only in-frame clones and leaves some out. Of approximately 82,000 clones in the sample, 95% were seen once. Material: PBMCs. The receptor source for this set is a woman aged 18 to 35 in good health and CMV-seronegative.

This chain links TRBV7-8 with TRBJ2-5, with TRBD1 as a possible D gene (6 bases). Trimming removed 5 bases at V and 5 bases at J, with 18 bases between. CDR3 length: 15 amino acids. Per the germline V gene, CDR1 is SGHVS and CDR2 is FQNEAQ. The CDR3 bases are TGTGCCAGCAGCCCACTGACAGGCCTGGGGGAGACCCAGTACTTC. Its protein product is CASSPLTGLGETQYF.

The chain links TRBV7-8 to TRBJ1-6; D call uncertain. This CDR3 is 19 amino acids long. Trimming left V 3 bases short and J 0 bases short, with 18 bases between. The germline CDR1 and CDR2 sequences are SGHVS and FQNEAQ. The CDR3 bases are TGTGCCAGCAGCTTCTCTTGGAGCCCTTCGAGCTCCTATAATTCACCCCTCCACTTT. This gives the protein CASSFSWSPSSSYNSPLHF.

V usage is TRBV5-1 and J usage is TRBJ1-1; maybe TRBD1 (5 bases). Germline CDR1 is SGHRS and CDR2 is YFSETQ. The germline V and J ends were trimmed by 4 bases and 5 bases, with 15 bases remaining between them. This CDR3 contains 14 residues. The CDR3 sequence is CASSGTVGVTEAFF. As DNA, the CDR3 is TGCGCCAGCAGCGGAACAGTAGGGGTGACTGAAGCTTTCTTT.

The V call is TRBV7-9, the J call TRBJ1-4; 8 bases are shared with TRBD1. This CDR3 contains 16 residues. Germline lookup yields CDR1 SEHNR and CDR2 FQNEAQ (reference sequence). Trimming at V came to 3 bases and at J to 5 bases, leaving 8 bases not matched to a gene. In DNA, the CDR3 is TGTGCCAGCAGCTTCGGCAGGGGGCGGGGGAATGAAAAACTGTTTTTT. Protein sequence: CASSFGRGRGNEKLFF.

The CDR3 protein is CATSREAGGSYGYTF. The CDR3 DNA is TGTGCCACCAGCAGAGAGGCAGGGGGTAGCTATGGCTACACCTTC. This chain uses TRBV15 with TRBJ1-2; 7 bases match TRBD1. Germline CDR1 and CDR2: LNHNV and YYDKDF (reference sequence). V gave up 0 bases and J gave up 4 bases; unmatched junction bases: 5. The CDR3 sequence is 15 residues long.

The chain uses TRBV27 and TRBJ2-1; 10 bases align to TRBD1. CDR1 MNHEY and CDR2 SMNVEV come from the germline V gene (reference sequence). The CDR3 covers 15 residues. Unmatched junction bases numbered 9, after V lost 6 bases and J lost 7 bases. DNA for the CDR3: TGTGCCAGCAGCTCACCGGGACAGGGGTGGAATGAGCAGTTCTTC. Translating gives CASSSPGQGWNEQFF.

The rearrangement links TRBV9 to TRBJ2-3; 11 positions match TRBD1. The V segment lost 4 bases and the J segment 4 bases; nucleotides outside the gene matches: 17. The CDR3 sequence is 19 residues long. Per germline, CDR1 SGDLS and CDR2 YYNGEE. CDR3 DNA sequence: TGTGCCAGCAGCCATTCTTTTCGCGGGACAGGGGGAAATCCAGATACGCAGTATTTT. Amino acids: CASSHSFRGTGGNPDTQYF. Full variable domain (missing parts from reference TRBV9 and TRBJ2-3): DSGVTQTPKHLITATGQRVTLRCSPRSGDLSVYWYQQSLDQGLQFLIQYYNGEERAKGNILERFSAQQFPDLHSELNLSSLELGDSALYFCASSHSFRGTGGNPDTQYFGPGTRLTVL.

J is TRBJ2-7 and V is TRBV29-1; 8 bases are shared with TRBD1. Germline trimming cut 0 bases from V and 4 bases from J; bases unmatched to any gene: 14. The CDR3 consists of 17 residues. Germline-derived CDR1 and CDR2 are SQVTM and ANQGSEA. CDR3 sequence (DNA): TGCAGCGTTGAAGATCAGACAGGGGATGGGCCAGGGTACGAGCAGTACTTC. It yields the protein CSVEDQTGDGPGYEQYF.

V usage is TRBV28 and J usage is TRBJ1-2; D is unresolved. V gave up 5 bases and J gave up 2 bases, with 18 bases separating them. CDR1 is MDHEN and CDR2 is SYDVKM in the germline V gene. The CDR3 loop spans 16 amino acids. The CDR3 bases are TGTGCCAGCAGTCTTGGGGAGGGAACATCCAACTATGGCTACACCTTC. Protein sequence: CASSLGEGTSNYGYTF.

The chain links TRBV5-5 to TRBJ1-1; D possibly corresponds to TRBD1 (5 bases). The CDR3 has 14 amino acids. CDR1 SGHKS and CDR2 YYEKEE come from the germline V gene (reference sequence). V was shortened by 4 bases and J by 5 bases, with 15 bases between the two germline ends. In DNA form, the CDR3 reads TGTGCCAGCAGCGTCTCAGGGAGGGATACTGAAGCTTTCTTT. Encoded protein: CASSVSGRDTEAFF. Drawing the rest from reference TRBV5-5 and TRBJ1-1, the complete variable domain is DAGVTQSPTHLIKTRGQQVTLRCSPISGHKSVSWYQQVLGQGPQFIFQYYEKEERGRGNFPDRFSARQFPNYSSELNVNALLLGDSALYLCASSVSGRDTEAFFGQGTRLTVV.

The genes are TRBV7-9 and TRBJ1-1; D is uncertain. CDR1 SEHNR and CDR2 FQNEAQ come from the germline V gene (reference sequence). The V gene lost 4 bases and the J gene lost 0 bases, with 12 bases spanning the gap. The CDR3 is 15 amino acids. The CDR3 nucleotides are TGTGCCAGCAGCTCCTCAACCAGAATGAACACTGAAGCTTTCTTT. Protein product: CASSSSTRMNTEAFF.

The gene calls are TRBV9 and TRBJ2-2, with D maybe TRBD2 (7 bases). The germline CDR1 and CDR2 sequences are SGDLS and YYNGEE. The germline V and J ends were trimmed by 1 base and 3 bases, with 10 bases remaining between them. This CDR3 is built from 15 residues. CDR3 protein: CASSVRGRDTGELFF. The CDR3 DNA follows: TGTGCCAGCAGCGTAAGGGGGAGGGACACCGGGGAGCTGTTTTTT.

The sample holds one count of this clone. The chain is built from TRBV21-1 and TRBJ1-5. TRBV21-1 is a documented pseudogene. The CDR3 is 16 amino acids. The CDR3 spells CASSKIVGVSGQPQHF. The CDR3 DNA reads TGTGCCAGCAGCAAAATTGTAGGAGTAAGCGGTCAGCCCCAGCATTTT.

J is TRBJ2-1 and V is TRBV11-2; a possible D gene is TRBD2 (6 bases). The V end lost 4 bases, the J end lost 7 bases, and 11 bases lay between the germline ends. The CDR3 extends over 13 amino acids. Germline lookup yields CDR1 SGHAT and CDR2 FQNNGV. CDR3 residues: CASSSGLKNEQFF. CDR3 nucleotides: TGTGCCAGCAGCTCGGGACTGAAGAATGAGCAGTTCTTC.

The chain uses TRBV7-2 and TRBJ2-1; D gene uncertain. Per germline, CDR1 SGHTA and CDR2 FQGNSA. V gave up 7 bases and J gave up 8 bases, with 9 bases separating them. This CDR3 region has 11 residues. The CDR3: CASTQSYEQFF. CDR3 DNA sequence: TGTGCCAGCACCCAGTCCTATGAGCAGTTCTTC.

The chain couples TRBV11-2 to TRBJ2-3, with 8 bases fitting TRBD2. The V gene's germline CDR1 is SGHAT and CDR2 FQNNGV. The CDR3 sequence is 17 residues long. V was clipped by 6 bases and J by 2 bases; unmatched bases: 13. CDR3 loop: CASRYSRLALLTDTQYF. As DNA, the CDR3 is TGTGCCAGCAGATACAGCCGACTAGCGCTTCTCACAGATACGCAGTATTTT.

This chain connects TRBV6-4 to TRBJ1-1, with 7 bases identical to TRBD1. V shed 6 bases and J 3 bases; nucleotides not matched to a gene: 4. The CDR3 sequence is 13 residues long. Germline V CDR1 and CDR2: MRHNA, SNTAGT. The CDR3 DNA reads TGTGCCAGCAGCCCGGGACAGTACACTGAAGCTTTCTTT. It is translated as CASSPGQYTEAFF.

The chain joins TRBV18 to TRBJ2-5, with D possibly being TRBD1 (5 bases). V lost 1 base to trimming and J lost 1 base, with 10 bases between them. Germline V gene sequence: CDR1 KGHSH, CDR2 LQKENI. This CDR3 region has 15 residues. CDR3 nucleotide sequence: TGTGCCAGCTCACCACGCGTACAGGTCCAAGAGACCCAGTACTTC. Protein sequence: CASSPRVQVQETQYF. Combining the CDR3 with reference TRBV18 and TRBJ2-5 gives the whole variable domain NAGVMQNPRHLVRRRGQEARLRCSPMKGHSHVYWYRQLPEEGLKFMVYLQKENIIDESGMPKERFSAEFPKEGPSILRIQQVVRGDSAAYFCASSPRVQVQETQYFGPGTRLLVL.